One T cell receptor (beta chain) is described in this entry. Its antigen is still unknown. The data are from a study of CXCR3-negative and CXCR3-positive naive CD8 T cells. The libraries of TRB cDNA were prepared using 5' RACE with UMI labels. Using the 5' RACE reads, TCRdb records one entry per CDR3 protein without DNA. The sample's table shows some 60,000 distinct CDR3 sequences. Germline V gene data show CDR1 as SGDLS and CDR2 as YYNGEE. This CDR3 has 16 amino acids. CD45RO-CCR7+CD27+CD95- defined naive CD8+ T cells. General study findings and limits: Compared with CXCR3-negative naive cells, CXCR3-positive naive cells showed more hydrophobic TRB CDR3s.

Material: naive CXCR3+ CD8+ T cells from blood. This sample's subset: CD45RO-CCR7+CD27+CD95- naive CD8+ T cells expressing CXCR3 (TNR3+). The TCR comes from a human donor in good health. Some clones in this sample may be carry-over from other donors' samples. V and J are TRBV9 and TRBJ2-2; TCRdb's assignment of TRBD1 cannot be checked, as there is no DNA. The CDR3 is CASSSDRGPGTGELFF.